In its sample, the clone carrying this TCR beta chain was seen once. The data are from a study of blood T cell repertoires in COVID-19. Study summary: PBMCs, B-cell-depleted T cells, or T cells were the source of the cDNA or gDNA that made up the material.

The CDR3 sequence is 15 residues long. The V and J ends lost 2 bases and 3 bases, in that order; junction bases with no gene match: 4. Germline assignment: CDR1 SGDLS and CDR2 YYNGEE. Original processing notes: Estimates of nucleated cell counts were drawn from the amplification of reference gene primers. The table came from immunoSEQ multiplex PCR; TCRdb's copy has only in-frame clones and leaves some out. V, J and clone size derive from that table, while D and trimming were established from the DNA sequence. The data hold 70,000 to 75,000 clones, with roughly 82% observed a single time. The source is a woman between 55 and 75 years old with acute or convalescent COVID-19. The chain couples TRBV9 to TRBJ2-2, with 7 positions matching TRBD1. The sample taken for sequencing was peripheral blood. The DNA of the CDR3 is TGTGCCAGCAGCGTCCAGGGGACAGACACCGGGGAGCTGTTTTTT. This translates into CASSVQGTDTGELFF.